The sequence of this TCR beta chain was determined in a study of Ad26.COV2.S vaccination and SARS-CoV-2 variants. Looking at the study overall: Ad26.COV2.S given intramuscularly, once or twice 56 days apart.

General study points: It was vaccine recipients, not placebo recipients, who had the higher spike-specific TCR breadth. The TCR-based breadth and depth measures might underestimate overall T cell responses.

Specified treatment: about 20 received Ad26.COV2.S at low or high dose, single or two shots; about 5 received placebo; per-sample allocation not given. Sampling occurred on day 63 after the first vaccine or placebo injection. An Ad26 vector expressing Wuhan-strain SARS-CoV-2 spike constituted the vaccine. Concerning this clone: Its antigen is unidentified.

With 0 bases clipped from V and 8 bases from J, the junction kept 2 bases outside the gene matches. The germline V gene has CDR1 SGHRS and CDR2 YFSETQ. This CDR3 spans 14 amino acids. Assay used: immunoSEQ multiplex PCR; TCRdb lists only in-frame clones, some missing. Among some 340,000 clones listed, just over 85% were seen once. The material was peripheral blood, obtained in a trial of Ad26.COV2.S vaccine versus placebo. J is TRBJ2-1 and V is TRBV5-1; the match to TRBD1 covers 10 bases. This receptor was identified in a person aged 18-65 years who received the Ad26.COV2.S COVID-19 vaccine or a placebo. CDR3 DNA sequence: TGCGCCAGCAGCTTGGCCGGGACAGGGGATGAGCAGTTCTTC. Translating it yields CASSLAGTGDEQFF.